This T cell receptor (beta chain) is from a study of cytomegalovirus exposure and HLA in healthy donors. Study overall: There were roughly 110 million unique TCR beta sequences, drawn from about 179 million T cells, in an earlier analysis.

As regards this clone: The target antigen is unknown.

Nominally healthy donors provided the samples, though records likely missed some immune exposures. The study ran its PCR with 60 Vbeta and 13 Jbeta primers. Source study methods: A later analysis counted 70 million to 85 million unique TCR beta chains, 9.5 million to 12 million shared. TCRdb keeps only in-frame clones here, not all; method: immunoSEQ multiplex PCR. V, J and clone size reflect that table, while D and trimming were determined from the DNA. The repertoire consists of more than 140,000 clones, with roughly 80% occurring once and the leading ten covering around 3.2%. Overall study findings and caveats: Later analysis indicated greater clonal expansion among HLA-associated TCR beta chains than among equally common other chains.

This TCR came from a man aged 40-49 years in good health and CMV-seronegative. The sequenced sample consisted of PBMCs.

The CDR3 is CASSSQSSRVNTEAFF. CDR3 coding DNA: TGTGCCAGCAGCTCCCAATCCTCCAGGGTGAACACTGAAGCTTTCTTT. This chain connects TRBV5-4 to TRBJ1-1; maybe TRBD1 (5 bases). The CDR3 has 16 residues. The V gene's germline CDR1 is SGHNT and CDR2 YYREEE (reference sequence). V lost 3 bases and J 0 bases, leaving 15 bases between the germline ends.